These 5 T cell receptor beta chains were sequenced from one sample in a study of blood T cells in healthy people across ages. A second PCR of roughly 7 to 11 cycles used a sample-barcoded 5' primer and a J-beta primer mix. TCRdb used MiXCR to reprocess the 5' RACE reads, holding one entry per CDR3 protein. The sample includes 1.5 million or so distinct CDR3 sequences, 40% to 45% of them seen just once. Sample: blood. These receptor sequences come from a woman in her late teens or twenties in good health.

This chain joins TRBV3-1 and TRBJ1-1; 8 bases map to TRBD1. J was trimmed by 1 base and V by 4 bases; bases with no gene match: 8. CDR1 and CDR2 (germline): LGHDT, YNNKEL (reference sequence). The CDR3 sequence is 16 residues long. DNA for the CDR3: TGTGCCAGCAGCCGAGAAAGGGACAGGAGGAACACTGAAGCTTTCTTT. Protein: CASSRERDRRNTEAFF.

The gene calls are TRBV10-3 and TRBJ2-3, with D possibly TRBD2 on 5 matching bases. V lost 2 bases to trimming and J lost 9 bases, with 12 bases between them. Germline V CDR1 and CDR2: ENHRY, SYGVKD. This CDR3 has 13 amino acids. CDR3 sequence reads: CAISEGLAGTQYF. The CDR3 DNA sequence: TGTGCCATCAGTGAGGGGCTAGCTGGGACGCAGTATTTT.

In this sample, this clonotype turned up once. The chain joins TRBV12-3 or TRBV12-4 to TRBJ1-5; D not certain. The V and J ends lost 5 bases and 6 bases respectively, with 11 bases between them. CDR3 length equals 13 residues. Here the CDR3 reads CASSGDKVQPQHF. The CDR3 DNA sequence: TGTGCCAGCAGTGGAGATAAGGTTCAGCCCCAGCATTTT.

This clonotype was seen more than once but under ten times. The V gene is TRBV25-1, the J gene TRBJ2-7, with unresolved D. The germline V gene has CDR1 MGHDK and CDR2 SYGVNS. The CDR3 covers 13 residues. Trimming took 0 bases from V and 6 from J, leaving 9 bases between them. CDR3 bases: TGTGCCAGCAGTGAATATATAGTTGGCGAGCAGTACTTC. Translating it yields CASSEYIVGEQYF.

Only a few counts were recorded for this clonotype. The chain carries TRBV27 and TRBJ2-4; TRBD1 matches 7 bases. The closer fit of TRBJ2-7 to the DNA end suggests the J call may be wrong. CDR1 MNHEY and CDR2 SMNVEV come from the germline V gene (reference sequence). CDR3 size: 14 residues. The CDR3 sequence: CASSFGDRLYEQYF. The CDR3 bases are TGTGCCAGCAGTTTCGGGGACAGATTATACGAGCAGTACTTC.